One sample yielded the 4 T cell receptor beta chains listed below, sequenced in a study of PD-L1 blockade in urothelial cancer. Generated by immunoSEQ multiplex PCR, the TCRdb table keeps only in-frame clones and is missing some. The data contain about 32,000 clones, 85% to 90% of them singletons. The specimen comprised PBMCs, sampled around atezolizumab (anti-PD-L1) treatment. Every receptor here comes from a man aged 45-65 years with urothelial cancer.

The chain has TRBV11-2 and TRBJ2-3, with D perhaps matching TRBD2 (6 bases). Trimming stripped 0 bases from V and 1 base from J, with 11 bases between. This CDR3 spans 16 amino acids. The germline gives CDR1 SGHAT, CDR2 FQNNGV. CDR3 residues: CASSLDRGGGTDTQYF. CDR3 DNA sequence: TGTGCCAGCAGCTTAGATCGTGGCGGGGGCACAGATACGCAGTATTTT.

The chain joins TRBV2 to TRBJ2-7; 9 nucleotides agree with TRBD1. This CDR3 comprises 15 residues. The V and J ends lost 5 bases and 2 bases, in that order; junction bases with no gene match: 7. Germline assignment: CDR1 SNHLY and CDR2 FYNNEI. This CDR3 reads CASSPTRDRAYEQYF. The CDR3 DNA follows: TGTGCCAGCAGTCCTACCCGGGACAGGGCCTACGAGCAGTACTTC.

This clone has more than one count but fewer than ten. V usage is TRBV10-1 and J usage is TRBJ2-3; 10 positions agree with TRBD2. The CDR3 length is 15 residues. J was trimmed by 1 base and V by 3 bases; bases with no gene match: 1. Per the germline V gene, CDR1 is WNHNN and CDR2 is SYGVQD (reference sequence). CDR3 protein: CASSDTSGGTDTQYF. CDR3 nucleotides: TGCGCCAGCAGTGATACTAGCGGGGGCACAGATACGCAGTATTTT.

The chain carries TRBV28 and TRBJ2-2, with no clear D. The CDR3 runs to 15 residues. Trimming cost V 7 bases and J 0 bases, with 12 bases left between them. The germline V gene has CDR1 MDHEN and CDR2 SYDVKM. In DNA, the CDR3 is TGTGCCAGCATGTGGGCCCTTGCGAACACCGGGGAGCTGTTTTTT. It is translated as CASMWALANTGELFF.